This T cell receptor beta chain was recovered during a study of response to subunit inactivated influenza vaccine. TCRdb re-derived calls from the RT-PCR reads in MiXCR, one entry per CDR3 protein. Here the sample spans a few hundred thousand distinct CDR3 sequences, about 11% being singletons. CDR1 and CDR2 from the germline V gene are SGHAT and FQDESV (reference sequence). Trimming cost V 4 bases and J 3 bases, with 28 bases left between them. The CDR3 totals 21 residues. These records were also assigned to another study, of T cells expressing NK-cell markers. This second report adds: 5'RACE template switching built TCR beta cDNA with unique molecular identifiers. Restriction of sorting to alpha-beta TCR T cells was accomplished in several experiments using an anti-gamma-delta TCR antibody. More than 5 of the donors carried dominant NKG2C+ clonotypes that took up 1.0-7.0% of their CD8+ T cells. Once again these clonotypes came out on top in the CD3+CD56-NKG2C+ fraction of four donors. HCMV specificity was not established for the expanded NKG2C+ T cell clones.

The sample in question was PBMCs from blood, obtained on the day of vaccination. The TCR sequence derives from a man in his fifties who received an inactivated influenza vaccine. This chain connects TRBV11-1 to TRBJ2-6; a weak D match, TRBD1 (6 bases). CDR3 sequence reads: CASSSERDKLDETDGANVLTF. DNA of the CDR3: TGTGCCAGCAGCTCAGAACGGGACAAGTTAGACGAGACTGATGGGGCCAACGTCCTGACTTTC.